The sequence of this T cell receptor (beta chain) was determined in a study of blood T cell repertoires in COVID-19. Across the whole study: The study drew acute and convalescent COVID-19 samples from the United States, Italy and Spain. The cDNA or gDNA used as material had been derived from T cells, B-cell-depleted T cells, or PBMCs.

This clone was recorded once. Original methodology: Quantification of nucleated cells was approximated via reference gene primer amplification. Sequencing used immunoSEQ multiplex PCR; TCRdb keeps in-frame clones, though not all of them. V, J and clone size are those of that table, while D and trimming were read from the DNA. Here the sample spans 53,000 or so clones, just over 85% being singletons. This CDR3 region has 16 residues. Germline V CDR1 and CDR2: GTSNPN, SVGIG (reference sequence). Trimming at V came to 0 bases and at J to 3 bases, leaving 8 bases not matched to a gene. The chain links TRBV30 to TRBJ1-1; 9 bases match TRBD1. This clonotype was obtained from a man in his 70s with active COVID-19. The sequenced material came from peripheral blood. DNA for the CDR3: TGTGCCTGGAGTGTATGGGGGAGACAGGGGGACACTGAAGCTTTCTTT. Its protein product is CAWSVWGRQGDTEAFF.